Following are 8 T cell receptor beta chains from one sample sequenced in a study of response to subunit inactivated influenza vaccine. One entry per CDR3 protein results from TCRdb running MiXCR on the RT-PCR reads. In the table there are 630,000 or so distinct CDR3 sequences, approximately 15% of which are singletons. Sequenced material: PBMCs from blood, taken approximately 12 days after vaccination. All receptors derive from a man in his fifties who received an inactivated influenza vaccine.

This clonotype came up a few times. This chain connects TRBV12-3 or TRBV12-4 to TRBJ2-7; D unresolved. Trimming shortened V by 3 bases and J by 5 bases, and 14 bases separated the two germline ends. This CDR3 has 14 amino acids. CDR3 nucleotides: TGTGCCAGCAGTTTTCTGACTTTCGAGGACGAGCAGTACTTC. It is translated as CASSFLTFEDEQYF.

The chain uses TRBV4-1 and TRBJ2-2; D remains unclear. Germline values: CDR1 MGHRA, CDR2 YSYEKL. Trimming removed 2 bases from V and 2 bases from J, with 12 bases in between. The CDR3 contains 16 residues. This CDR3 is CASSQQETRNTGELFF. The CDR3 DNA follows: TGCGCCAGCAGCCAACAGGAAACCAGAAACACCGGGGAGCTGTTTTTT.

The CDR3 nucleotides are TGTGCCAGCAGTTTACCGTTAGGAGATACGCAGTATTTT. Its protein is CASSLPLGDTQYF. The rearrangement links TRBV12-3 or TRBV12-4 to TRBJ2-3; D is ambiguous. The V gene lost 2 bases and the J gene lost 5 bases, with 8 bases spanning the gap. This CDR3 comprises 13 residues.

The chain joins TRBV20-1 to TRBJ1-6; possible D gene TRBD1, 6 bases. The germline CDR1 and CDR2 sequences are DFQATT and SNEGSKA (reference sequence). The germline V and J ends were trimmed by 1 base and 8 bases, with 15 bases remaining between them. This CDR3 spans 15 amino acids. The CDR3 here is CSARGGGPTDSPLHF. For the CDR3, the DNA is TGCAGTGCTAGAGGGGGGGGGCCAACTGATTCACCCCTCCACTTT.

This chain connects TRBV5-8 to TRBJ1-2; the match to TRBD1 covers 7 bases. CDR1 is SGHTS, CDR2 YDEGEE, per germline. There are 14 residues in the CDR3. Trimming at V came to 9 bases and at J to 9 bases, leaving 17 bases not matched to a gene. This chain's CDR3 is CATMTTGQGESYTF. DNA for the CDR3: TGTGCCACCATGACCACGGGCCAGGGGGAGAGCTACACCTTC.

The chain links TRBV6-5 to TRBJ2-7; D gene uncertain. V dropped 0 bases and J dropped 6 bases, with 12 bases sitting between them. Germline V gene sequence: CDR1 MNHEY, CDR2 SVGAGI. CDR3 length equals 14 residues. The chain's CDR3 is CASSYSFTPTEQYF. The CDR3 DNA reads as TGTGCCAGCAGTTACTCCTTTACACCAACCGAGCAGTACTTC.

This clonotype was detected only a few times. This CDR3 is CAISVTSGKHYNEQFF. The CDR3 region has the DNA TGTGCCATCAGTGTAACTAGCGGGAAGCATTACAATGAGCAGTTCTTC. The chain employs TRBV10-3 and TRBJ2-1, with 10 positions matching TRBD2. CDR1 and CDR2 (germline): ENHRY, SYGVKD. The CDR3 runs to 16 residues. V dropped 4 bases and J dropped 4; count of bases not matched to a gene: 7.

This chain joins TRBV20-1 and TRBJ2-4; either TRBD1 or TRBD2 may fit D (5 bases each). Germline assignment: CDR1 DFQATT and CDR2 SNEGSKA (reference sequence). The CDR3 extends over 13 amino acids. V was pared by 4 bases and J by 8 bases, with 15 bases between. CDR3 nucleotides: TGCAGTGCTATACTCGGGACGAGGGACATTCAGTACTTC. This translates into CSAILGTRDIQYF.